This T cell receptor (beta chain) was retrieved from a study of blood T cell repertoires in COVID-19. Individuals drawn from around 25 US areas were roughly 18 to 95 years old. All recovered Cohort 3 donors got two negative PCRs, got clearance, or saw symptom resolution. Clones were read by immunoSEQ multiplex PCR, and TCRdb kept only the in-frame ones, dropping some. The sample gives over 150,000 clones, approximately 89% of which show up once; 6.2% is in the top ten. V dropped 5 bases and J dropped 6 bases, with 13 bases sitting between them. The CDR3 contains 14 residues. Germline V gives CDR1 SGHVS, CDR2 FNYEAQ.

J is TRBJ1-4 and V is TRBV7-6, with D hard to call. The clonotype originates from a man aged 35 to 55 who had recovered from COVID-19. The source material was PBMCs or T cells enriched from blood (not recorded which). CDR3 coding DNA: TGTGCCAGCAGCCTCGGACGGGGTTATGAAAAACTGTTTTTT. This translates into CASSLGRGYEKLFF.